Below, 20 T cell receptor beta chains from the same sample are listed, as sequenced in a study of shared clonotypes between healthy human individuals. Method: immunoSEQ multiplex PCR; TCRdb's copy keeps in-frame clones and lacks some. The data show roughly 2.5 million clones, around nine tenths seen once. Input material: naive CD4+ T cells sorted from blood. The subset here: CD45RA+ positively selected. The source is a man younger than 35 in good health.

V is TRBV7-2 and J is TRBJ2-5; D remains unclear. Between the trimmed V and J ends, which lost 1 base and 1 base, there was a span of 16 bases. The germline gives CDR1 SGHTA, CDR2 FQGNSA. This CDR3 spans 17 amino acids. CDR3 sequence reads: CASSLVGAKNGQETQYF. DNA of the CDR3: TGTGCCAGCAGCTTAGTAGGAGCGAAAAACGGCCAAGAGACCCAGTACTTC.

Concerning this clone: Other DNA sequences in this sample translate to the same CDR3. The V gene is TRBV5-4, the J gene TRBJ2-1; the match to TRBD2 covers 14 bases. V gave up 4 bases and J gave up 8 bases; unmatched junction bases: 2. The CDR3 extends over 14 amino acids. Germline V gene sequence: CDR1 SGHNT, CDR2 YYREEE (reference sequence). The CDR3 protein is CASSRGLAGDEQFF. CDR3 in DNA: TGTGCCAGCAGCCGGGGACTAGCGGGAGATGAGCAGTTCTTC.

V gene TRBV6-6 combines with J gene TRBJ2-2; tentative D call: TRBD1 (6 bases). In germline, CDR1 is MNHNY, CDR2 SVGAGI (reference sequence). This CDR3 is built from 15 residues. Between the trimmed V and J ends, which lost 5 bases and 0 bases, there was a span of 10 bases. CDR3 amino acids: CASSRDIANTGELFF. The CDR3 bases are TGTGCCAGCAGTCGGGACATTGCGAACACCGGGGAGCTGTTTTTT.

The chain links TRBV9 to TRBJ2-1; weak D call: TRBD2 (6 bases). This CDR3 is built from 14 residues. V was trimmed by 0 bases and J by 9 bases, leaving 13 bases between them. Germline CDR1 and CDR2: SGDLS and YYNGEE. The CDR3 region is CASSVAGERSEQFF. The CDR3 nucleotides read TGTGCCAGCAGCGTAGCGGGAGAAAGGAGTGAGCAGTTCTTC.

The rearrangement joins TRBV28 to TRBJ1-2; the D gene is possibly TRBD1 (5 bases). V was trimmed by 2 bases and J by 3 bases, leaving 10 bases between them. There are 14 residues in the CDR3. CDR1 MDHEN and CDR2 SYDVKM come from the germline V gene. The DNA of the CDR3 is TGTGCCAGCAGTTTAGGTTTGGGGGACTATGGCTACACCTTC. This encodes CASSLGLGDYGYTF.

The chain is built from TRBV12-5 and TRBJ2-2; 8 positions match TRBD2. The V gene end was trimmed by 6 bases and the J gene end by 4 bases; junction bases not matched to a gene: 10. Germline V lookup: CDR1 LGHNT, CDR2 FRNRAP. CDR3 length: 16 amino acids. The CDR3: CASGWSSGSPTGELFF. In DNA form, the CDR3 reads TGTGCTAGTGGGTGGTCTAGCGGGTCGCCCACCGGGGAGCTGTTTTTT. Drawing the rest from reference TRBV12-5 and TRBJ2-2, the complete variable domain is DARVTQTPRHKVTEMGQEVTMRCQPILGHNTVFWYRQTMMQGLELLAYFRNRAPLDDSGMPKDRFSAEMPDATLATLKIQPSEPRDSAVYFCASGWSSGSPTGELFFGEGSRLTVL.

The V and J genes are TRBV28 and TRBJ1-5; no clear D gene. This CDR3 contains 12 residues. CDR1 MDHEN and CDR2 SYDVKM come from the germline V gene. Trimming cost V 7 bases and J 7 bases, with 11 bases left between them. The CDR3, as DNA: TGTGCCAGCACCGAAGGTGGACAGCCCCAGCATTTT. It translates to CASTEGGQPQHF.

This clone was detected once. The rearrangement uses TRBV9 and TRBJ2-7, with D unclear. V gave up 0 bases and J gave up 2 bases, with 15 bases separating them. Germline V CDR1 and CDR2: SGDLS, YYNGEE. The CDR3 has 16 residues. The CDR3 reads CASSVDVGKGAYEQYF. CDR3 DNA sequence: TGTGCCAGCAGCGTAGATGTGGGGAAAGGAGCCTACGAGCAGTACTTC.

In its sample, this clone was seen a few times. The chain employs TRBV6-6 and TRBJ2-7, with 9 bases aligning to TRBD1. Germline V gene lookup returns CDR1 MNHNY and CDR2 SVGAGI (reference sequence). This CDR3 has 14 residues. J lost 4 bases, V lost 6 bases, and 7 bases had no gene match. The CDR3 here is CASSQGQGRYEQYF. DNA of the CDR3: TGTGCCAGCAGCCAGGGACAGGGTCGATACGAGCAGTACTTC.

The chain is built from TRBV30 and TRBJ2-3, with unresolved D. Germline V CDR1 and CDR2: GTSNPN, SVGIG (reference sequence). The V end was cut by 3 bases, the J end by 0 bases, with 10 bases between. The CDR3 is made up of 14 amino acids. CDR3 in DNA: TGTGCCTGGAGAGGTGTAGGGAGCACAGATACGCAGTATTTT. Encoded protein: CAWRGVGSTDTQYF.

Details on this clone: In the same sample, other DNA sequences code for this CDR3. The gene calls are TRBV18 and TRBJ2-3; TRBD1 is a possible D gene (6 bases). V lost 3 bases to trimming and J lost 1 base, with 11 bases between them. This CDR3 spans 15 amino acids. Germline V gene lookup returns CDR1 KGHSH and CDR2 LQKENI. For the CDR3, the DNA is TGTGCCAGCTCACCGTCCGCAGGGGGCACAGATACGCAGTATTTT. This sequence encodes CASSPSAGGTDTQYF.

DNA of the CDR3: TGTGCCAGCAGCTTGGGGTGGACAGATCCCACCGGGGAGCTGTTTTTT. It codes for CASSLGWTDPTGELFF. The chain links TRBV5-4 to TRBJ2-2, with D perhaps matching TRBD1 (6 bases). CDR1 SGHNT and CDR2 YYREEE come from the germline V gene (reference sequence). Trimming left V 0 bases short and J 4 bases short, with 13 bases between. CDR3 length: 16 residues.

DNA for the CDR3: TGCGCCAGCAGCCCTCCGCTCCGGAGTGAAAAACTGTTTTTT. This translates into CASSPPLRSEKLFF. This chain joins TRBV4-1 and TRBJ1-4; the D is unclear. In germline, CDR1 is MGHRA, CDR2 YSYEKL. Trimming left V 4 bases short and J 7 bases short, with 13 bases between. The CDR3 sequence is 14 residues long.

This chain connects TRBV9 to TRBJ2-1; D gene unclear. This CDR3 contains 13 residues. V gave up 1 base and J gave up 6 bases, with 8 bases separating them. The germline gives CDR1 SGDLS, CDR2 YYNGEE. The CDR3 DNA follows: TGTGCCAGCAGCGTAACACGGGTCAATGAGCAGTTCTTC. Protein: CASSVTRVNEQFF.

This chain joins TRBV6-5 and TRBJ1-3; D is unclear. V was pared by 1 base and J by 4 bases, with 11 bases between. Germline loops: CDR1 MNHEY, CDR2 SVGAGI. The CDR3 has 15 amino acids. DNA of the CDR3: TGTGCCAGCAGTTACTTTGGGTTGGGAGGAAACACCATATATTTT. Translated, it gives CASSYFGLGGNTIYF.

Comment on this clone: The junction differs from germline at one of its ends, possibly a read error. The chain has TRBV7-7 and TRBJ2-3, with 16 bases that match TRBD2. This CDR3 is 16 amino acids long. The germline V gene encodes CDR1 SSHAT and CDR2 FNYEAQ (reference sequence). CDR3 loop: CASSLGLAGGPDTQYF. The CDR3 region has the DNA TGTGCTAGCAGCTTGGGACTAGCGGGAGGGCCGGATACGCAGTATTTT.

The rearrangement uses TRBV5-1 and TRBJ2-2; 7 positions agree with TRBD2. Germline CDR1 SGHRS, CDR2 YFSETQ. Trimming at V came to 0 bases and at J to 6 bases, leaving 8 bases not matched to a gene. This CDR3 region has 16 residues. DNA for the CDR3: TGCGCCAGCAGCTTGGACTCGGGGGGTATCGCCGGGGAGCTGTTTTTT. Translated, it gives CASSLDSGGIAGELFF.

The genes are TRBV29-1 and TRBJ2-1; tentative D call: TRBD2 (5 bases). The length of the CDR3 is 13 residues. The V gene lost 7 bases and the J gene lost 3 bases, with 13 bases spanning the gap. Looked up from germline, CDR1 is SQVTM and CDR2 is ANQGSEA. This chain's CDR3 is CSALPRDYNEQFF. The CDR3 nucleotides are TGCAGCGCCCTCCCCCGGGACTACAATGAGCAGTTCTTC.

The V and J genes are TRBV19 and TRBJ2-3, with 12 bases identical to TRBD1. Germline V CDR1 and CDR2: LNHDA, SQIVND (reference sequence). CDR3 length: 16 amino acids. V shed 3 bases, J shed 4 bases, and the junction held 5 bases outside the gene matches. The CDR3 DNA is TGTGCCAGTAGTATGCCGGGACAGGGGGCCTCAGATACGCAGTATTTT. Its translation is CASSMPGQGASDTQYF.

This chain uses TRBV7-3 with TRBJ2-2, with D maybe TRBD2 (5 bases). V lost 2 bases, J lost 2 bases, and 6 bases lay in between. Looked up from germline, CDR1 is SGHTA and CDR2 is FQGTGA. This CDR3 is 14 amino acids long. CDR3 region: CASSLEGNTGELFF. CDR3 DNA: TGTGCCAGCAGCTTAGAGGGTAACACCGGGGAGCTGTTTTTT.